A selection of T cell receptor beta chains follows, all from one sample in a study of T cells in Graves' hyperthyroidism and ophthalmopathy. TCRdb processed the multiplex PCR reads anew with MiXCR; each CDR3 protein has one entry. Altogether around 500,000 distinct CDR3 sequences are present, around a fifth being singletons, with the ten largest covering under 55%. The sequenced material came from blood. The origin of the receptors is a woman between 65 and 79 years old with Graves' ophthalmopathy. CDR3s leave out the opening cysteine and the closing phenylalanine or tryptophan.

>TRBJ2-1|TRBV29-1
SDAATGRGNEQF
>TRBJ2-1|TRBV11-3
ASSLGGAGSDEQF
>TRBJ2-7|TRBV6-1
AARPASGGLSEQY
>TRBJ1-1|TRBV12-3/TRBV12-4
ASSSAGGGTEAF
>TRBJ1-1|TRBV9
ASSVQDRVGTEAF
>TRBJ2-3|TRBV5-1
ASSLASSGTPDTQY
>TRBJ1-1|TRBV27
ASSFGGGGMNTEAF
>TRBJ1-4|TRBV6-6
ASSYINEKLF
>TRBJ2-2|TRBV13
ASSSLTSGRTGELF
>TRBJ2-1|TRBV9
ASSETLGLAGDYNEQF